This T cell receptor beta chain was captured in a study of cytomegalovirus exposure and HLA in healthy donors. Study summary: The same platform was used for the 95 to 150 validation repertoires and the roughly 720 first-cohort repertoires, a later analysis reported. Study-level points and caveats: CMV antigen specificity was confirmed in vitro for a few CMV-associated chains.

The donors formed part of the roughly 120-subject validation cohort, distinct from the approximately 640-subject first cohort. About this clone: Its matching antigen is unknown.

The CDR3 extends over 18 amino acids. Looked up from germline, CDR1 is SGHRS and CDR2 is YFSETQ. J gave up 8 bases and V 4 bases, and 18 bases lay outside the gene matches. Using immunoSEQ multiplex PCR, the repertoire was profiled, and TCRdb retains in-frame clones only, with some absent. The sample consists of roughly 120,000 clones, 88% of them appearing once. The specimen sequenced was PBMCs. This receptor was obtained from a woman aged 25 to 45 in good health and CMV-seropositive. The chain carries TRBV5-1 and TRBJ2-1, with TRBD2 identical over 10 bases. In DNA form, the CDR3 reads TGCGCCAGCAGCCCGGAGGTGCTAGCGGGAGTTCTGAGGGATGAGCAGTTCTTC. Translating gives CASSPEVLAGVLRDEQFF.